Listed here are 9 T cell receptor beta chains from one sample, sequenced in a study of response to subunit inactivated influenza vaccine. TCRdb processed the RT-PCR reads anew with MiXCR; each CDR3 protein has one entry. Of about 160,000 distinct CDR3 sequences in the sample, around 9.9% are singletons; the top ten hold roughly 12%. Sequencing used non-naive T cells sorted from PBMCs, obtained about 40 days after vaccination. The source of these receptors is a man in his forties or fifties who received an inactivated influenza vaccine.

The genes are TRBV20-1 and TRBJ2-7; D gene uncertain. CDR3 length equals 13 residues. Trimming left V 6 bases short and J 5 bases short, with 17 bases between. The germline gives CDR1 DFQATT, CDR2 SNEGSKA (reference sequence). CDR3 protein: CSASGPSAHEQYF. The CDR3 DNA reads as TGCAGTGCCTCAGGCCCCTCGGCCCACGAGCAGTACTTC.

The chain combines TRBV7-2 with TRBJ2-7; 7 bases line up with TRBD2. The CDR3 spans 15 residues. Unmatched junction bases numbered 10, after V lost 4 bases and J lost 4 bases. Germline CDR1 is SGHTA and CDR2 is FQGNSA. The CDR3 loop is CASSSQLARNYEQYF. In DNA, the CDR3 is TGTGCCAGCAGCTCCCAACTAGCGCGTAATTACGAGCAGTACTTC.

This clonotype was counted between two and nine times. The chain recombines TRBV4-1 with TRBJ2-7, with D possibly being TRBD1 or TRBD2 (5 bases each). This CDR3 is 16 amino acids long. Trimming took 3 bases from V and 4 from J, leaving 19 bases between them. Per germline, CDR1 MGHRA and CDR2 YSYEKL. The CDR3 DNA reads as TGCGCCAGCAGCCACGAACCAACCGGGGCCCCATACGAGCAGTACTTC. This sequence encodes CASSHEPTGAPYEQYF.

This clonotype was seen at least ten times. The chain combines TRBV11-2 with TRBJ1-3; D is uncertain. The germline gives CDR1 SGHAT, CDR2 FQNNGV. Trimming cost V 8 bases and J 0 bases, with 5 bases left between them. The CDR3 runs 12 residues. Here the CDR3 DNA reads TGTGCCAGCTCTATCTCTGGAAACACCATATATTTT. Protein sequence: CASSISGNTIYF.

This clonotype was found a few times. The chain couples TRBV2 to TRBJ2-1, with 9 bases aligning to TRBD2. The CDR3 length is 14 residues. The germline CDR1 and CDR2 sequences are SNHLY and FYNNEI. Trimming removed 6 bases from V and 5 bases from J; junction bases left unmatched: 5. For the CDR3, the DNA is TGTGCCAGCAGGGGTGGACTAGCGAACAATGAGCAGTTCTTC. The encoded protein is CASRGGLANNEQFF.

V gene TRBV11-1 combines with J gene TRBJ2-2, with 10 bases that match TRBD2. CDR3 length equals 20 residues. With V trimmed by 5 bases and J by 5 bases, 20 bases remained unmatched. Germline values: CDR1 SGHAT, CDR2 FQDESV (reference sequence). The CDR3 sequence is CASSQPPWQRGGVITGELFF. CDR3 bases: TGTGCCAGCAGCCAACCCCCGTGGCAGCGGGGGGGCGTCATTACCGGGGAGCTGTTTTTT.

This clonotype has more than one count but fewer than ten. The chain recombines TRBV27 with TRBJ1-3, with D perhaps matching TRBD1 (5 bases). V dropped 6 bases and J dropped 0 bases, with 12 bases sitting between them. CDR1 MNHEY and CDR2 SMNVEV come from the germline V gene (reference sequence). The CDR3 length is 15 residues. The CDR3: CASSAFGASGNTIYF. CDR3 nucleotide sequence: TGTGCCAGCAGCGCTTTTGGGGCCTCTGGAAACACCATATATTTT.

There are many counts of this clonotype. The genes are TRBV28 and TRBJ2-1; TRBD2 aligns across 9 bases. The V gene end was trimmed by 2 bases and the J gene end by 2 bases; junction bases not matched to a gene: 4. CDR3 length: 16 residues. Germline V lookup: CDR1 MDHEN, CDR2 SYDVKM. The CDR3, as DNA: TGTGCCAGCAGTTTACTGACTAGCGGAACCTACAATGAGCAGTTCTTC. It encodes CASSLLTSGTYNEQFF.

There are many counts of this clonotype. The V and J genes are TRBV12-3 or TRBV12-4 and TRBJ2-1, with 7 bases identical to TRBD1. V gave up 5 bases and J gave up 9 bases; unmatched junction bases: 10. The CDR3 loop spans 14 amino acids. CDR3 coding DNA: TGTGCCAGCAGTCCGCGACAGGGTTGGACTGAGCAGTTCTTC. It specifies CASSPRQGWTEQFF.